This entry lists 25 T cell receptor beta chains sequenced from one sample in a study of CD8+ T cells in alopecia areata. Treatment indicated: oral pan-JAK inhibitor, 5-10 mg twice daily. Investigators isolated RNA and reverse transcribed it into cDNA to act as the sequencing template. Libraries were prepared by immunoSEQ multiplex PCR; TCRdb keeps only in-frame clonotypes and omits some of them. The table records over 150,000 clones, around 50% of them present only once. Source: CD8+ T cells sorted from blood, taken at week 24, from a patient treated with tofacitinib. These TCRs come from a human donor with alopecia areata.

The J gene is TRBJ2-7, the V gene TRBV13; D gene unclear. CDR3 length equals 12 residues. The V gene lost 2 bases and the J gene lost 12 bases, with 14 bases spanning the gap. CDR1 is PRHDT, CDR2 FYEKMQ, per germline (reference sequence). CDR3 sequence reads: CASSLLSESPYF. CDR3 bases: TGTGCCAGCAGCTTATTATCGGAATCGCCGTACTTC.

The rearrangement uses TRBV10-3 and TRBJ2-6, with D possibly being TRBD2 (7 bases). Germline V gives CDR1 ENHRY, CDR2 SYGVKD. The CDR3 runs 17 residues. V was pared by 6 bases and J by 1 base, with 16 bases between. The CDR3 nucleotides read TGTGCCATCAGGGGGGGGGACAAAGGTTCTGGGGCCAACGTCCTGACTTTC. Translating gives CAIRGGDKGSGANVLTF.

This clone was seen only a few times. The CDR3: CASSNGAGTDTQYF. The CDR3 nucleotides are TGCGCCAGCAGCAACGGGGCGGGGACAGATACGCAGTATTTT. The rearrangement joins TRBV4-1 to TRBJ2-3; D perhaps matches TRBD2 (6 bases). The CDR3 totals 14 residues. V was cut by 5 bases and J by 3 bases, with 12 bases left in between. In germline, CDR1 is MGHRA, CDR2 YSYEKL.

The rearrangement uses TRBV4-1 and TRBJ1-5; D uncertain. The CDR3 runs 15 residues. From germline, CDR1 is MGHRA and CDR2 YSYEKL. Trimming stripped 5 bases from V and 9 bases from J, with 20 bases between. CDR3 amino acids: CASSGGYGGWWPQHF. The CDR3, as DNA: TGCGCCAGCAGCGGCGGCTACGGTGGATGGTGGCCCCAGCATTTT.

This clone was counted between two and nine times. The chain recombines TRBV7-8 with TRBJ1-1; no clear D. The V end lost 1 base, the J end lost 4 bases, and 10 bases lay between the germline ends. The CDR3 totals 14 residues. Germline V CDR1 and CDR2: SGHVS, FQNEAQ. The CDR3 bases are TGTGCCAGCAGCTTAGGATGGGCTAGCACTGAAGCTTTCTTT. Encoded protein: CASSLGWASTEAFF.

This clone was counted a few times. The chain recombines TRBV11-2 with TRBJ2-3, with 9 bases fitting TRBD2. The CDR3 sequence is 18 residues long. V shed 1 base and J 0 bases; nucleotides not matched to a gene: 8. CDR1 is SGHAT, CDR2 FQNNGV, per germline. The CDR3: CASSLVFRTSASTDTQYF. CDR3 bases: TGTGCCAGCAGCTTAGTTTTCAGGACTAGCGCCAGCACAGATACGCAGTATTTT.

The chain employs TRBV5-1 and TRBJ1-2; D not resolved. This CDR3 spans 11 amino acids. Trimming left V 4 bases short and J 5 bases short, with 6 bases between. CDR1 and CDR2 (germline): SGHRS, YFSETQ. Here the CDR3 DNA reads TGCGCCAGCAGCGATGAATATGGCTACACCTTC. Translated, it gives CASSDEYGYTF.

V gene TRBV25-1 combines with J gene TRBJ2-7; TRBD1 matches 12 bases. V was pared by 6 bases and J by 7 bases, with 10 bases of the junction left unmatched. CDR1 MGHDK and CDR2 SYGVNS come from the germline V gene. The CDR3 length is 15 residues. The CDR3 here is CASRGTGGPLREQYF. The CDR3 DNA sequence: TGTGCCAGCAGAGGGACAGGGGGCCCCCTTCGGGAGCAGTACTTC.

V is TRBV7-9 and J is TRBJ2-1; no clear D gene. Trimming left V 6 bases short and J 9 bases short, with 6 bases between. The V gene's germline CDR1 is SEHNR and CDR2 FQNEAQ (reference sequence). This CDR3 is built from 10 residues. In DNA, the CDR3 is TGTGCCAGCAGTGTTGGTGAGCAGTTCTTC. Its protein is CASSVGEQFF.

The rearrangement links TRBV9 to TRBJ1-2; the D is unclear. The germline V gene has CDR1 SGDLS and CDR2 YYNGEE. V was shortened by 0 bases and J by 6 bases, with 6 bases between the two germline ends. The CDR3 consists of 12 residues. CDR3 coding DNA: TGTGCCAGCAGCGTAGCCGGGGATGGCTACACCTTC. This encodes CASSVAGDGYTF.

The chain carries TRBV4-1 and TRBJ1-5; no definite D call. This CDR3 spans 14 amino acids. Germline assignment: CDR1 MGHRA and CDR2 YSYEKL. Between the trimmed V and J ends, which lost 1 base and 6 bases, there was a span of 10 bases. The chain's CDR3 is CASSQGSFRQPQHF. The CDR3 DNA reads TGCGCCAGCAGCCAAGGCTCGTTTCGTCAGCCCCAGCATTTT.

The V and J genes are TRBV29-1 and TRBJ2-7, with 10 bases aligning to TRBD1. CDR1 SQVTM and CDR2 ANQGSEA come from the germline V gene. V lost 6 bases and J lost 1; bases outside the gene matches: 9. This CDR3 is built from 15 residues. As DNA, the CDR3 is TGCAGCGTAATATACCGGGACAGGGGATCCTACGAGCAGTACTTC. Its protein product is CSVIYRDRGSYEQYF.

CDR3 residues: CASRSAPGYTEAFF. In nucleotides, the CDR3 is TGCGCCAGCCGGTCAGCCCCGGGATATACTGAAGCTTTCTTT. The chain joins TRBV5-1 to TRBJ1-1; D unresolved. The germline CDR1 and CDR2 sequences are SGHRS and YFSETQ. The CDR3 runs to 14 residues. V was clipped by 7 bases and J by 5 bases, with 18 bases between them.

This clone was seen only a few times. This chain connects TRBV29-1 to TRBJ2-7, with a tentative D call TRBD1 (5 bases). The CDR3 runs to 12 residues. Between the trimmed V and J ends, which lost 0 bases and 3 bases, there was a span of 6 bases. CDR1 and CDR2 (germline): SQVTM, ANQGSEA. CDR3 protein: CSVEDRVYEQYF. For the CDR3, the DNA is TGCAGCGTTGAAGACAGGGTCTACGAGCAGTACTTC.

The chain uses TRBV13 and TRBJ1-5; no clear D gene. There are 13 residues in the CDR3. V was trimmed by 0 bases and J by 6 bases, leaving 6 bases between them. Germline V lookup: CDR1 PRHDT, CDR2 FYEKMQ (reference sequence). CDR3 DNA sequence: TGTGCCAGCAGCTTAGGGAGAAGTCAGCCCCAGCATTTT. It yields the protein CASSLGRSQPQHF.

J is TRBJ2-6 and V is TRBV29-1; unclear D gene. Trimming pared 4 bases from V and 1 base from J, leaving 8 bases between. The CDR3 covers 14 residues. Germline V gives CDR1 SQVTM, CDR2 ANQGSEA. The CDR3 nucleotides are TGCAGCGTTGCGGCCGGGTCTGGGGCCAACGTCCTGACTTTC. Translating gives CSVAAGSGANVLTF. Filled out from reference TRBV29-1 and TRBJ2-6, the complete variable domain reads SAVISQKPSRDICQRGTSLTIQCQVDSQVTMMFWYRQQPGQSLTLIATANQGSEATYESGFVIDKFPISRPNLTFSTLTVSNMSPEDSSIYLCSVAAGSGANVLTFGAGSRLTVL.

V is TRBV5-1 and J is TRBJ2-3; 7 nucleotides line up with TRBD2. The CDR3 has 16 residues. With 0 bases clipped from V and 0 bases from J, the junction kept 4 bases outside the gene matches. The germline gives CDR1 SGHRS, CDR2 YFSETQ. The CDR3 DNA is TGCGCCAGCAGCTTGGTGACTAGCCGTAGCACAGATACGCAGTATTTT. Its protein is CASSLVTSRSTDTQYF.

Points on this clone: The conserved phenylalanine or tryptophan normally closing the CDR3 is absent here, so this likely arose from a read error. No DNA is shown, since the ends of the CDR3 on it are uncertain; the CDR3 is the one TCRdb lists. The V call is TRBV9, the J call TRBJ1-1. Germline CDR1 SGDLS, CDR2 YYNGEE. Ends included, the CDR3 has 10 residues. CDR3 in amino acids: CASSPRDRTL.

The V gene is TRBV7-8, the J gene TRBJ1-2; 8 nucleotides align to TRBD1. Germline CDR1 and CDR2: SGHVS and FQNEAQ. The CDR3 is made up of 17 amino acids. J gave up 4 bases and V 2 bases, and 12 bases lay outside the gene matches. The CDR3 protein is CASSLKIGGQAGYGYTF. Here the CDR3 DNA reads TGTGCCAGCAGCTTAAAGATCGGGGGACAGGCGGGCTATGGCTACACCTTC. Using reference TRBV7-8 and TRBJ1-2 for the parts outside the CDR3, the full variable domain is GAGVSQSPRYKVAKRGQDVALRCDPISGHVSLFWYQQALGQGPEFLTYFQNEAQLDKSGLPSDRFFAERPEGSVSTLKIQRTQQEDSAVYLCASSLKIGGQAGYGYTFGSGTRLTVV.

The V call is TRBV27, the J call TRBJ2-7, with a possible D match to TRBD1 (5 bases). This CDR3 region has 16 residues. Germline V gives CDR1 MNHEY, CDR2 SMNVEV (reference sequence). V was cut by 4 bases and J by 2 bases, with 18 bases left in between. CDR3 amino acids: CASSSSPAGWTYEQYF. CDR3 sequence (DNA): TGTGCCAGCAGTTCATCCCCAGCAGGGTGGACCTACGAGCAGTACTTC.

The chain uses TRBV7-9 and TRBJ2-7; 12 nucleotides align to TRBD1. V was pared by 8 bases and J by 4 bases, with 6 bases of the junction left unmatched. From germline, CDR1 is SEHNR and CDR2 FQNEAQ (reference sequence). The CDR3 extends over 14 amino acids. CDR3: CASRSGQGAYEQYF. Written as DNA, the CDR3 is TGTGCCAGCCGCTCGGGACAGGGGGCATACGAGCAGTACTTC.

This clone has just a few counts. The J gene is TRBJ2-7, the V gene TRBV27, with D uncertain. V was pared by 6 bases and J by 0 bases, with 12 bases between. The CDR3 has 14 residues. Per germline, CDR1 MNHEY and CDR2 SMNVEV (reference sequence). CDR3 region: CASSAWSGSYEQYF. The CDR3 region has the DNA TGTGCCAGCAGCGCATGGTCGGGCTCCTACGAGCAGTACTTC.

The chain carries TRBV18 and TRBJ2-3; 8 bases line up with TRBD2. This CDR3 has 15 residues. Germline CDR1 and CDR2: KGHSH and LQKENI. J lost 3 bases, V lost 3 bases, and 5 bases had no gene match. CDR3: CASSPSGGLTDTQYF. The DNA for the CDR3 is TGTGCCAGCTCACCGTCGGGGGGGCTGACAGATACGCAGTATTTT.

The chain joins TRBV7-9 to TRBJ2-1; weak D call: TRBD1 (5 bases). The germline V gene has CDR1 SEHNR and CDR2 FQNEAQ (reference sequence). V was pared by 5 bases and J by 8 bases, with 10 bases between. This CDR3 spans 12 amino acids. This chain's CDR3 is CASSVRVYEQFF. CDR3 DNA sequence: TGTGCCAGCAGCGTCAGGGTATATGAGCAGTTCTTC.

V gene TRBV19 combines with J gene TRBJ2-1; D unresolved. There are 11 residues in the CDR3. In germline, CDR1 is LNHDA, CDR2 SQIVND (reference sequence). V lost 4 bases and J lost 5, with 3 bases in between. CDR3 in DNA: TGTGCCAGTAGTACACACAATGAGCAGTTCTTC. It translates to CASSTHNEQFF.